This is a list of T cell receptor beta chains from one sample in a study of identical twins. Via MiXCR, TCRdb re-called the 5' RACE reads, giving one row per CDR3 protein. The sample gives 200,000 to 300,000 distinct CDR3 sequences, roughly a tenth of which show up once; more than 8% is in the top ten. Sequenced: memory T cells sorted from blood. These receptors were taken from a man aged 50-60 years in good health. Both conserved end residues are part of each CDR3. D genes are given only for firm matches. Part of the rows lack a size; the others show once, few, many or a class for expanded clones.

j_gene: TRBJ1-3
d_gene: NA
v_gene: TRBV7-2
abundance: many
CDR3nt: TGTGCCAGCAGCATAACAGGGTCGGGCGGAAACACCATATATTTT
CDR3aa: CASSITGSGGNTIYF

j_gene: TRBJ1-1
d_gene: NA
v_gene: TRBV20-1
abundance: few
CDR3nt: TGCAGTGCTAGCCGCCCTCCCGAAGGGGCTTTCTTT
CDR3aa: CSASRPPEGAFF

j_gene: TRBJ2-3
d_gene: NA
v_gene: TRBV19
abundance: few
CDR3nt: TGTGCCAGTAGTATGGGGGGTACGCAGTATTTT
CDR3aa: CASSMGGTQYF

j_gene: TRBJ2-5
d_gene: TRBD1
v_gene: TRBV29-1
abundance: NA
CDR3nt: TGCAGCGTACGAACCCACCCGGGACAGGAAGAGACCCAGTACTTC
CDR3aa: CSVRTHPGQEETQYF

j_gene: TRBJ2-7
d_gene: TRBD2
v_gene: TRBV18
abundance: many
CDR3nt: TGTGCCAGCTCACGGGGACTAGCGGGAGCGGACGAGCAGTACTTC
CDR3aa: CASSRGLAGADEQYF

j_gene: TRBJ2-2
d_gene: NA
v_gene: TRBV3-1
abundance: few
CDR3nt: TGTGCCAGCAGCCAACCCGGGGAGCTGTTTTTT
CDR3aa: CASSQPGELFF

j_gene: TRBJ2-7
d_gene: NA
v_gene: TRBV29-1
abundance: few
CDR3nt: TGCAGCGCCATAGGAGGGCAGGGGAGTTACGAGCAGTACTTC
CDR3aa: CSAIGGQGSYEQYF

j_gene: TRBJ2-7
d_gene: NA
v_gene: TRBV21-1
abundance: NA
CDR3nt: TGTGCCAGCAGCAATCCGGGCGAGCAGTACTTC
CDR3aa: CASSNPGEQYF

j_gene: TRBJ2-7
d_gene: TRBD1
v_gene: TRBV6-5
abundance: many
CDR3nt: TGTGCCAGCAGTTACTCGGGGGGACAGGGGGCATACGAGCAGTACTTC
CDR3aa: CASSYSGGQGAYEQYF

j_gene: TRBJ1-2
d_gene: NA
v_gene: TRBV27
abundance: NA
CDR3nt: TGTGCCAGCAGTCTCACTGTGAGAACCGACTATGGCTACACCTTC
CDR3aa: CASSLTVRTDYGYTF

j_gene: TRBJ2-4
d_gene: NA
v_gene: TRBV28
abundance: few
CDR3nt: TGTGCCAGCAGTTTATCGACAATCCTAGCCAAAAACATTCAGTACTTC
CDR3aa: CASSLSTILAKNIQYF

j_gene: TRBJ2-3
d_gene: NA
v_gene: TRBV15
abundance: few
CDR3nt: TGTGCCACCAGCAGAGTGTCTAGAGTAGATACGCAGTATTTT
CDR3aa: CATSRVSRVDTQYF

j_gene: TRBJ1-1
d_gene: NA
v_gene: TRBV3-1
abundance: many
CDR3nt: TGTGCCAGCAGCCACGCCATCGAGGCGTCGGAAGCTTTCTTT
CDR3aa: CASSHAIEASEAFF

j_gene: TRBJ1-3
d_gene: NA
v_gene: TRBV6-1
abundance: few
CDR3nt: TGTGCCAGCAGCTCGGGACGGATCTCTGGAAACACCATATATTTT
CDR3aa: CASSSGRISGNTIYF

j_gene: TRBJ2-3
d_gene: TRBD2
v_gene: TRBV18
abundance: NA
CDR3nt: TGTGCCAGCTCACCAAACCTCCGGTTGATTAGCGGGAGCACAGATACGCAGTATTTT
CDR3aa: CASSPNLRLISGSTDTQYF

j_gene: TRBJ2-7
d_gene: NA
v_gene: TRBV27
abundance: many
CDR3nt: TGTGCCAGCAGGATCTACGAGCAGTACTTC
CDR3aa: CASRIYEQYF

j_gene: TRBJ1-5
d_gene: TRBD1
v_gene: TRBV20-1
abundance: many
CDR3nt: TGCAGTGTGGGACAGGCCTTGGAGCCCCAGCATTTT
CDR3aa: CSVGQALEPQHF

j_gene: TRBJ1-1
d_gene: TRBD1
v_gene: TRBV6-1
abundance: many
CDR3nt: TGTGCCAGCAGTGAAGGCGGCAGGGGGATCACTGAAGCTTTCTTT
CDR3aa: CASSEGGRGITEAFF

j_gene: TRBJ2-2
d_gene: TRBD2
v_gene: TRBV2
abundance: many
CDR3nt: TGTGCCAGCAGCAAAACCAGGACTAGCGGGATGAACACCGGGGAGCTGTTTTTT
CDR3aa: CASSKTRTSGMNTGELFF

j_gene: TRBJ1-4
d_gene: TRBD1
v_gene: TRBV10-2
abundance: many
CDR3nt: TGCGCCAGCAGTGGAAACAGGGGGCGCGATGAAAAACTGTTTTTT
CDR3aa: CASSGNRGRDEKLFF